Following are 12 T cell receptor beta chains from one sample sequenced in a study of shared clonotypes between healthy human individuals. Sequencing used immunoSEQ multiplex PCR; TCRdb keeps in-frame clones, though not all of them. In the table there are hundreds of thousands of clones, roughly 98% of which are singletons. CD45RO-negative, CCR7-selected cells formed the naive CD8 fraction, which excluded terminally differentiated effector memory CD45RA+ cells. The sequencing input was naive CD8+ T cells sorted from blood. These receptors all stem from a man aged 30-40 years in good health.

The chain carries TRBV7-9 and TRBJ2-3, with 9 bases lining up with TRBD1. V shed 5 bases, J shed 2 bases, and the junction held 8 bases outside the gene matches. Germline V CDR1 and CDR2: SEHNR, FQNEAQ (reference sequence). The CDR3 consists of 16 residues. The CDR3: CASSPRTGANTDTQYF. CDR3 sequence (DNA): TGTGCCAGCAGCCCGAGGACAGGGGCCAACACAGATACGCAGTATTTT.

V gene TRBV5-5 combines with J gene TRBJ2-7; D is undetermined. Germline CDR1 reads SGHKS; CDR2 reads YYEKEE (reference sequence). CDR3 length: 15 amino acids. The germline V and J ends were trimmed by 2 bases and 3 bases, with 15 bases remaining between them. CDR3 sequence reads: CASSLDSHLSYEQYF. The CDR3 coding sequence is TGTGCCAGCAGCTTAGATTCACACCTCAGCTACGAGCAGTACTTC.

The rearrangement uses TRBV19 and TRBJ2-5; 9 nucleotides match TRBD2. Trimming removed 1 base from V and 4 bases from J; junction bases left unmatched: 13. The CDR3 has 18 residues. The V gene's germline CDR1 is LNHDA and CDR2 SQIVND (reference sequence). CDR3 in DNA: TGTGCCAGTAGTATAGGGGGGATGGTAGCGGGAGTATCAGAGACCCAGTACTTC. Encoded protein: CASSIGGMVAGVSETQYF.

CDR3 nucleotide sequence: TGCGCCAGCAGCCAACAGGACAGCTATGGCTACACCTTC. Protein sequence: CASSQQDSYGYTF. J is TRBJ1-2 and V is TRBV4-3, with TRBD1 as a possible D gene (6 bases). The CDR3 covers 13 residues. Germline V lookup: CDR1 LGHNA, CDR2 YSLEER. Trimming left V 2 bases short and J 4 bases short, with 8 bases between.

V and J are TRBV5-1 and TRBJ2-1; TRBD2 matches at 8 bases. CDR3 length: 16 amino acids. Germline CDR1 and CDR2: SGHRS and YFSETQ. V shed 4 bases and J 0 bases; nucleotides not matched to a gene: 6. The CDR3 loop reads CASSPTSASSYNEQFF. The CDR3 bases are TGCGCCAGCAGCCCGACTAGCGCTAGCTCCTACAATGAGCAGTTCTTC.

V is TRBV7-6 and J is TRBJ1-1, with 7 bases aligning to TRBD1. The CDR3 is 18 residues long. Germline V gives CDR1 SGHVS, CDR2 FNYEAQ. Losses at the gene ends were 1 base for V and 5 bases for J; bases not matched to a gene: 16. Here the CDR3 DNA reads TGTGCCAGCAGCTTAGAGCCTTTTGTGGTGACAGGGCGAACTGAAGCTTTCTTT. Translation gives CASSLEPFVVTGRTEAFF.

This chain joins TRBV7-6 and TRBJ2-3; 9 nucleotides match TRBD2. V was clipped by 0 bases and J by 1 base; unmatched bases: 2. The length of the CDR3 is 16 residues. CDR1 is SGHVS and CDR2 is FNYEAQ in the germline V gene. CDR3 sequence reads: CASSLARTSGTDTQYF. CDR3 nucleotides: TGTGCCAGCAGCTTAGCCCGGACTAGCGGCACAGATACGCAGTATTTT. Using reference TRBV7-6 and TRBJ2-3 for the parts outside the CDR3, the full variable domain is GAGVSQSPRYKVTKRGQDVALRCDPISGHVSLYWYRQALGQGPEFLTYFNYEAQQDKSGLPNDRFSAERPEGSISTLTIQRTEQRDSAMYRCASSLARTSGTDTQYFGPGTRLTVL.

The chain employs TRBV11-2 and TRBJ2-1, with 11 bases matching TRBD2. The CDR3 sequence is 17 residues long. Germline assignment: CDR1 SGHAT and CDR2 FQNNGV. Losses at the gene ends were 4 bases for V and 5 bases for J; bases not matched to a gene: 10. The CDR3 coding sequence is TGTGCCAGCAGCTACAACTCTCCGGGACTAGCGGACAATGAGCAGTTCTTC. Encoded protein: CASSYNSPGLADNEQFF.

CDR3 region: CAGSGQGGEQYF. The CDR3 DNA is TGTGCCGGATCCGGACAGGGAGGCGAGCAGTACTTC. This rearrangement joins TRBV2 to TRBJ2-7; 8 bases map to TRBD1. The V and J ends lost 11 bases and 6 bases, in that order; junction bases with no gene match: 9. The CDR3 covers 12 residues. CDR1 and CDR2 from the germline V gene are SNHLY and FYNNEI.

The V and J genes are TRBV4-1 and TRBJ2-7; no reliable D call. Germline assignment: CDR1 MGHRA and CDR2 YSYEKL. CDR3 length: 13 amino acids. Between the trimmed V and J ends, which lost 0 bases and 4 bases, there was a span of 7 bases. In DNA, the CDR3 is TGCGCCAGCAGCCAAGATAAGGTGTACGAGCAGTACTTC. It specifies CASSQDKVYEQYF.

The chain links TRBV9 to TRBJ1-5; D is undetermined. The CDR3 totals 14 residues. Trimming stripped 2 bases from V and 4 bases from J, with 10 bases between. The germline V gene encodes CDR1 SGDLS and CDR2 YYNGEE. The CDR3 nucleotides read TGTGCCAGCAGCGTCTCAGCAGTTAATCAGCCCCAGCATTTT. As protein: CASSVSAVNQPQHF. The variable domain in full, completed from reference TRBV9 and TRBJ1-5, reads DSGVTQTPKHLITATGQRVTLRCSPRSGDLSVYWYQQSLDQGLQFLIQYYNGEERAKGNILERFSAQQFPDLHSELNLSSLELGDSALYFCASSVSAVNQPQHFGDGTRLSIL.

The gene calls are TRBV11-2 and TRBJ2-1; TRBD2 is a possible D gene (6 bases). V lost 5 bases to trimming and J lost 0 bases, with 14 bases between them. The CDR3 loop spans 16 amino acids. The germline V gene encodes CDR1 SGHAT and CDR2 FQNNGV. CDR3 DNA sequence: TGTGCCAGCAGCGCAATAGCGGTTATCTCCTACAATGAGCAGTTCTTC. Residues: CASSAIAVISYNEQFF.